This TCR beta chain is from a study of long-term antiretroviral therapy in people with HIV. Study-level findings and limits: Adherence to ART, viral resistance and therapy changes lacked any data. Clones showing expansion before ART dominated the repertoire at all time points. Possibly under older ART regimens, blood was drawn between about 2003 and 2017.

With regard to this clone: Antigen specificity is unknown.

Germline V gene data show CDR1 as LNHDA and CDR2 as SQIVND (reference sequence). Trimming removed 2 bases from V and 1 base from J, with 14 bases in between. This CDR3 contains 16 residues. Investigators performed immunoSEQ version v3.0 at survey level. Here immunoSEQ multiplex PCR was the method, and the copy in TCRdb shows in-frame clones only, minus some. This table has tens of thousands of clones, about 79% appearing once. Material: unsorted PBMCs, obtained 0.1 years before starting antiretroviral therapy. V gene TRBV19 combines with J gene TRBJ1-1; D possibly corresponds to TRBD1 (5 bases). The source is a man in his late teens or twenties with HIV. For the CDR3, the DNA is TGTGCCAGTAGTATACTGGCCGGGGCGAAGAACACTGAAGCTTTCTTT. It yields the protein CASSILAGAKNTEAFF.